A single sample is the source of the 2 T cell receptor beta chains below, sequenced in a study of T cell repertoires in cytomegalovirus infection. TCRdb called the reads again in MiXCR, with one record for every CDR3 protein. The repertoire holds about 360,000 distinct CDR3 sequences, roughly 20% seen once, with about 10% in the top ten. Specimen: PBMCs. Source of these receptors: a human donor in good health (CMV status not recorded). Some clones in this sample may be carry-over from other donors' samples.

The sample holds a few counts of this clonotype. V is TRBV29-1 and J is TRBJ2-2; D is ambiguous. CDR1 SQVTM and CDR2 ANQGSEA come from the germline V gene. Trimming took 4 bases from V and 1 from J, leaving 10 bases between them. CDR3 length equals 14 residues. The CDR3 DNA is TGCAGCGTTGGAGATAGATTGAACACCGGGGAGCTGTTTTTT. It encodes CSVGDRLNTGELFF.

This clonotype came up a few times. Sequence at one end of the junction differs from germline and may be a read error. The CDR3 bases are TGTGCCAGCAGACCTACTTCTTCGGCAGGGGATGCCTTC. It is translated as CASRPTSSAGDAF. The V gene is TRBV2, the J gene TRBJ1-2; maybe TRBD1 (6 bases). This CDR3 is built from 13 residues. Looked up from germline, CDR1 is SNHLY and CDR2 is FYNNEI. The full variable domain, with the rest looked up from reference TRBV2 and TRBJ1-2, is EPEVTQTPSHQVTQMGQEVILRCVPISNHLYFYWYRQILGQKVEFLVSFYNNEISEKSEIFDDQFSVERPDGSNFTLKIRSTKLEDSAMYFCASRPTSSAGDAFGSGTRLTVV.